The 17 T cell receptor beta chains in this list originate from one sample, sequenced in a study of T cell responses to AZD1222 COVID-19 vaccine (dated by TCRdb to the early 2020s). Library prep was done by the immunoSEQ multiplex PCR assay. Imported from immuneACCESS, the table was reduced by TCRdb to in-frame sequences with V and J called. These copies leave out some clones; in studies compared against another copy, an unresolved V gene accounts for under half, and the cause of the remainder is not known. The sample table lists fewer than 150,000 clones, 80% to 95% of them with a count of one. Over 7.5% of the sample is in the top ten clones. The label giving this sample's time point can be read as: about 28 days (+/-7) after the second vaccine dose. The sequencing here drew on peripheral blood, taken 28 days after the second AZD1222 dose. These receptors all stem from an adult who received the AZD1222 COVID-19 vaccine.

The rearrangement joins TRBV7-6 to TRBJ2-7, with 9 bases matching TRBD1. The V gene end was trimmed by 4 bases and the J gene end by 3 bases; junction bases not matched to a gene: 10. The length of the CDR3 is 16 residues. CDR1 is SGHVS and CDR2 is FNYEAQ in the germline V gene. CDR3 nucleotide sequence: TGTGCCAGCAGCTCAGGCCCCGACAGGGGGAGCTACGAGCAGTACTTC. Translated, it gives CASSSGPDRGSYEQYF.

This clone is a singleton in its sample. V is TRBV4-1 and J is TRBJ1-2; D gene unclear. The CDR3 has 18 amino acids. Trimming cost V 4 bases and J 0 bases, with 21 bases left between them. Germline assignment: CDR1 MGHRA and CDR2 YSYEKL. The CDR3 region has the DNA TGCGCCAGCAGCCCCACACTTCAGGCGTTAAGCCCTAACTATGGCTACACCTTC. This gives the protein CASSPTLQALSPNYGYTF.

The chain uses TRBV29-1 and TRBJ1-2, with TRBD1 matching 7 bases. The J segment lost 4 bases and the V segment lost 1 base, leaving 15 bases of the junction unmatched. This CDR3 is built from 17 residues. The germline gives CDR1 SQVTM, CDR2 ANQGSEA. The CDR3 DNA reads TGCAGCGTTGAAGGTAAAGGGGGCGAGTTTGGGCCCTATGGCTACACCTTC. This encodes CSVEGKGGEFGPYGYTF.

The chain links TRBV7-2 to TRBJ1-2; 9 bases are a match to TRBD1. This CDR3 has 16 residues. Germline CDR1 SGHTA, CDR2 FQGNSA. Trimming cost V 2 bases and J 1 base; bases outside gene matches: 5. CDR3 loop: CASSLTQGAVNYGYTF. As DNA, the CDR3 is TGTGCCAGCAGCTTAACACAGGGGGCAGTTAACTATGGCTACACCTTC.

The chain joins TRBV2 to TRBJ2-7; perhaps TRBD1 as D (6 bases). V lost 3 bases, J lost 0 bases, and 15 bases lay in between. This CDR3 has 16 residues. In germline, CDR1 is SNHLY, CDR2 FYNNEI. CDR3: CASSESAGVSSYEQYF. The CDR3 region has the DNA TGTGCCAGCAGTGAGTCTGCAGGGGTGAGCTCCTACGAGCAGTACTTC.

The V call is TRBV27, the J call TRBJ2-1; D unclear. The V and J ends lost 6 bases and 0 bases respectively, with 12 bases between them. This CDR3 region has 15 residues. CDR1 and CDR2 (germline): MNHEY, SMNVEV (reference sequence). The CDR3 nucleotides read TGTGCCAGCAGCACAGCGATGAGCTCCTACAATGAGCAGTTCTTC. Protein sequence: CASSTAMSSYNEQFF.

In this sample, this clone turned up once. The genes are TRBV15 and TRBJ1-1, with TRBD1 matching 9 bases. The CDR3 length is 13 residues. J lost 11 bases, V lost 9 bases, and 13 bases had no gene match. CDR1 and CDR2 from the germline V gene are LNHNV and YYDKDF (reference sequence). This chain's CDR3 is CATLGQGHSSAFF. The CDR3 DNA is TGTGCCACACTGGGACAGGGACATTCAAGTGCTTTCTTT.

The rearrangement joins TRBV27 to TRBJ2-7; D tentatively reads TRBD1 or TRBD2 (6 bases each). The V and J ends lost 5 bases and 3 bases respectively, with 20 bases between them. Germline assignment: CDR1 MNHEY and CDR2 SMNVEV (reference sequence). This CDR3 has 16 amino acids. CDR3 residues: CASSGRGTKGLYEQYF. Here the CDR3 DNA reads TGTGCCAGCAGTGGCCGCGGGACAAAAGGACTCTACGAGCAGTACTTC.

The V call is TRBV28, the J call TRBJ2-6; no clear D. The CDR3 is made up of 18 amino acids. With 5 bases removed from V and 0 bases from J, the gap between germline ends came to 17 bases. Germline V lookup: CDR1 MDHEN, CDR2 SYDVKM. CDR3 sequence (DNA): TGTGCCAGCAGTGAGTTTTCTGCCCAGTTCTCTGGGGCCAACGTCCTGACTTTC. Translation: CASSEFSAQFSGANVLTF.

CDR3 DNA sequence: TGTGCCAGCAGCCAAGGGGAAAGGCGCTCCTACGAGCAGTACTTC. Protein: CASSQGERRSYEQYF. The chain links TRBV3-1 (or the pseudogene TRBV3-2) to TRBJ2-7; no clear D gene. The CDR3 is 15 amino acids. V lost 1 base and J lost 0, with 10 bases in between. CDR1 is LGHDT and CDR2 is YNNKEL in the germline V gene (reference sequence).

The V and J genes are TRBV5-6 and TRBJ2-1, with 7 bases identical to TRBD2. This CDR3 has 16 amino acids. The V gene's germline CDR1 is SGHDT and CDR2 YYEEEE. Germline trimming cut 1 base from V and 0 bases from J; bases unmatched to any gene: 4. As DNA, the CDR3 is TGTGCCAGCAGCTTGAGGGGAGGGCCCTCCTACAATGAGCAGTTCTTC. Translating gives CASSLRGGPSYNEQFF.

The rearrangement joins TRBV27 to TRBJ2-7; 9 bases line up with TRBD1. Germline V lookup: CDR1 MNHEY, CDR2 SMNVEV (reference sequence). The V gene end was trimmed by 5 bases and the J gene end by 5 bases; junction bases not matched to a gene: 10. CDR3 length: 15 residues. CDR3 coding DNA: TGTGCCAGCAGTCCAACCGGGACAGGGTTCCACGAGCAGTACTTC. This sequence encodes CASSPTGTGFHEQYF.

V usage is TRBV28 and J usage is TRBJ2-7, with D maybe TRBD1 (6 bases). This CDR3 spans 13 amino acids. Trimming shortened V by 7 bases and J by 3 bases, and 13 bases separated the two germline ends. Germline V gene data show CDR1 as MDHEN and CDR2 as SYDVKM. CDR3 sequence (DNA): TGTGCCAGCAACGACAGGACGTTCTACGAGCAGTACTTC. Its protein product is CASNDRTFYEQYF. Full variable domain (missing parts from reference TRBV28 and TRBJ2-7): DVKVTQSSRYLVKRTGEKVFLECVQDMDHENMFWYRQDPGLGLRLIYFSYDVKMKEKGDIPEGYSVSREKKERFSLILESASTNQTSMYLCASNDRTFYEQYFGPGTRLTVT.

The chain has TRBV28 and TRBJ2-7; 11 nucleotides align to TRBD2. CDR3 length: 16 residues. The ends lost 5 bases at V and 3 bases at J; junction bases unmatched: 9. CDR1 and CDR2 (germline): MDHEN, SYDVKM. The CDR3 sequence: CASSPTSGSLFYEQYF. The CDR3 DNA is TGTGCCAGCAGTCCTACTAGCGGGAGCCTATTCTACGAGCAGTACTTC.

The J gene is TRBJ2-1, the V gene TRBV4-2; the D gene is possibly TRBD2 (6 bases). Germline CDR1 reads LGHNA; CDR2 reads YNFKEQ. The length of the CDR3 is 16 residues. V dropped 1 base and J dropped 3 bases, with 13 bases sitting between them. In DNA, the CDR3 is TGTGCCAGCAGCCAAGGGTCGGGACTCAACTACAATGAGCAGTTCTTC. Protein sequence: CASSQGSGLNYNEQFF.

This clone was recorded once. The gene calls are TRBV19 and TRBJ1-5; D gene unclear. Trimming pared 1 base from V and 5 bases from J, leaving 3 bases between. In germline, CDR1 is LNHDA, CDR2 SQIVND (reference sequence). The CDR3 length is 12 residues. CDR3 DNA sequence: TGTGCCAGTAGTATAGTTTATCAGCCCCAGCATTTT. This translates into CASSIVYQPQHF.

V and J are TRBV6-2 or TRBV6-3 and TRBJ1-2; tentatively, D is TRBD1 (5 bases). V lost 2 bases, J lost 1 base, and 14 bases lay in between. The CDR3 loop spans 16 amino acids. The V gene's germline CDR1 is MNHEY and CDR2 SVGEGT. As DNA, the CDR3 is TGTGCCAGCAGTTACGATTCAGGGAGAGGTAACTATGGCTACACCTTC. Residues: CASSYDSGRGNYGYTF.